The rows below give T cell receptor beta chains drawn from one sample of a study of identical twins. TCRdb re-called the 5' RACE reads with MiXCR, one entry per CDR3 protein. The sample holds roughly 260,000 distinct CDR3 sequences, more than 12% seen once. Sequenced input: memory (CD45RO+) T cells sorted from blood. The receptor source for this set is a young woman in good health. CDR3s include the opening cysteine and the closing phenylalanine or tryptophan. A D gene is named only where the DNA matches it firmly. Part of the rows lack a size; the others show once, few, many or a class for expanded clones.

j_call | v_call | clone_size | d_call | cdr3_nt | cdr3_aa
TRBJ2-4 | TRBV2 | NA | NA | TGTGCCAGCAGTGGACAGGGTCGGGGGAACATTCAGTACTTC | CASSGQGRGNIQYF
TRBJ1-5 | TRBV6-2/TRBV6-3 | few | NA | TGTGCCAGCAGCTACCAGGGATATAGCAATCAGCCCCAGCATTTT | CASSYQGYSNQPQHF
TRBJ2-1 | TRBV20-1 | NA | TRBD2 | TGCAGTGCTAGACCGGTGGGCGATCGAAGCGGGAGGACCCAAGAGCAGTTCTTC | CSARPVGDRSGRTQEQFF
TRBJ2-6 | TRBV6-1 | few | NA | TGTGCCAGCAGCGACAGTGATGGGGCCAACGTCCTGACTTTC | CASSDSDGANVLTF
TRBJ1-2 | TRBV7-9 | NA | NA | TGTGCCAGCAGCCCTCAAGTTCCCTATGGCTACACCTTC | CASSPQVPYGYTF
TRBJ2-7 | TRBV29-1 | NA | NA | TGCAGCGTGGTGCCCCCCCAGGGGATGACGTTCGTGGACGAGCAGTACTTC | CSVVPPQGMTFVDEQYF
TRBJ2-7 | TRBV3-1 | NA | TRBD1 | TGTGCCAGCAGCCCAGCGACAGGGGTAGGCGAGCAGTACTTC | CASSPATGVGEQYF
TRBJ2-3 | TRBV6-4 | many | TRBD2 | TGTGCCAGCAGTGACTCTAGCGGGAGTGGTGATACGCAGTATTTT | CASSDSSGSGDTQYF
TRBJ2-1 | TRBV20-1 | NA | TRBD2 | TGCAGTGCTAGAGATGGGCGGGGGAATGAGCAGTTCTTC | CSARDGRGNEQFF
TRBJ2-7 | TRBV20-1 | NA | NA | TGCAGTGCTACACGGTTATCCTACGAGCAGTACTTC | CSATRLSYEQYF
TRBJ1-5 | TRBV12-3/TRBV12-4 | many | NA | TGTGCCAGCAGTTTAACTGGGACCTATCACCCCCAGCATTTT | CASSLTGTYHPQHF
TRBJ1-1 | TRBV29-1 | few | NA | TGCAGCGTTGTTAACACCTTGAACACTGAAGCTTTCTTT | CSVVNTLNTEAFF
TRBJ1-2 | TRBV29-1 | few | NA | TGCAGCGTTTCCCTGTTCGATAACTATGGCTACACCTTC | CSVSLFDNYGYTF
TRBJ2-3 | TRBV6-1 | few | NA | TGTGCCAGCATTTGGGGGAGTACGCAGTATTTT | CASIWGSTQYF
TRBJ2-2 | TRBV24-1 | many | TRBD1 | TGTGCCACCAGTGACTCTTCCGGGACAGTCAACACCGGGGAGCTGTTTTTT | CATSDSSGTVNTGELFF
TRBJ2-6 | TRBV20-1 | NA | NA | TGCAGTGCTAGGGCTGACTCTGGGGCCAACGTCCTGACTTTC | CSARADSGANVLTF
TRBJ2-1 | TRBV7-2 | many | TRBD2 | TGTGCCAGCAGCTTACTTTCGGCGGGGGTGATCAATGAGCAGTTCTTC | CASSLLSAGVINEQFF
TRBJ1-1 | TRBV5-1 | many | NA | TGCGCCAGCAGCTTGGTAGCAGGCGCACTGAACACTGAAGCTTTCTTT | CASSLVAGALNTEAFF
TRBJ2-5 | TRBV5-1 | few | NA | TGCGCCAGCAGCTTGGGGGTAGCCCAAGAGACCCAGTACTTC | CASSLGVAQETQYF
TRBJ2-3 | TRBV4-3 | many | NA | TGCGCCAGCAGCCAAGGTACTGCAATGGGCACAGATACGCAGTATTTT | CASSQGTAMGTDTQYF
TRBJ1-5 | TRBV10-3 | many | TRBD1 | TGTGCCATCAGTCCTCAGGGGGCTGGGGATCAGCCCCAGCATTTT | CAISPQGAGDQPQHF
TRBJ1-4 | TRBV5-1 | NA | NA | TGCGCCAGCAGCCTCATGACAGGCGGAAATAAACTGTTTTTT | CASSLMTGGNKLFF
TRBJ2-1 | TRBV10-3 | few | TRBD2 | TGTGCCATCAGTGCAACCGGGACTAGCTTCGGCAATGAGCAGTTCTTC | CAISATGTSFGNEQFF
TRBJ2-3 | TRBV11-2 | NA | TRBD2 | TGTGCCAGCAGCCACCATAGAGTACTAGCGGAGAACACAGATACGCAGTATTTT | CASSHHRVLAENTDTQYF
TRBJ2-3 | TRBV5-4 | few | NA | TGTGCCAGCAGCTTGGGGTCGGGGCGCGGGGTTCCTAGCACAGATACGCAGTATTTT | CASSLGSGRGVPSTDTQYF
TRBJ2-7 | TRBV5-1 | many | NA | TGCGCCAGCAGCTGGGGCGATTCCTACGAGCAGTACTTC | CASSWGDSYEQYF
TRBJ2-1 | TRBV12-3/TRBV12-4 | many | NA | TGTGCCAGCAGTTTGATCAATGAGCAGTTCTTC | CASSLINEQFF
TRBJ2-1 | TRBV20-1 | few | TRBD2 | TGCAGTGCTCCCGGGACTACCTCTTGGGATGAGCAGTTCTTC | CSAPGTTSWDEQFF
TRBJ1-5 | TRBV2 | few | NA | TGTGCCACCCTGAGGGACCGCAATCAGCCCCAGCATTTT | CATLRDRNQPQHF
TRBJ2-5 | TRBV11-3 | NA | NA | TGTGCCAGCAGCTTCGGGGCGGGGGCGTCCCTACAAGAGACCCAGTACTTC | CASSFGAGASLQETQYF
TRBJ2-1 | TRBV25-1 | NA | TRBD2 | TGTGCCAGCTGTAGCGGGGGGAGGTACAATGAGCAGTTCTTC | CASCSGGRYNEQFF
TRBJ1-5 | TRBV6-2/TRBV6-3 | NA | NA | TGTGCCAGCAGTTCCCAGGGTGGCGGCAATCAGCCCCAGCATTTT | CASSSQGGGNQPQHF
TRBJ2-5 | TRBV15 | many | NA | TGTGCCACCAGCAGCGACGGGTCGGCGGGTGAGACCCAGTACTTC | CATSSDGSAGETQYF